Listed here are 30 T cell receptor beta chains from one sample, sequenced in a study of control samples from healthy donors and cancer patients. Clones were sequenced by immunoSEQ multiplex PCR, and TCRdb holds only the in-frame ones, with some missing. The sample lists 30,000 to 40,000 clones; about 93% were seen once. Sequencing was carried out using PBMCs. These receptors came from a man between 35 and 55 years old with colorectal cancer.

This clone has more than one count but fewer than ten. This rearrangement joins TRBV4-2 to TRBJ2-7, with 8 bases matching TRBD1. The CDR3 totals 15 residues. CDR1 is LGHNA and CDR2 is YNFKEQ in the germline V gene. Trimming cost V 2 bases and J 4 bases; bases outside gene matches: 7. CDR3 residues: CASSQRTGQVYEQYF. The DNA of the CDR3 is TGTGCCAGCAGCCAAAGAACGGGACAGGTGTACGAGCAGTACTTC.

The V gene is TRBV5-1, the J gene TRBJ2-2; the match to TRBD2 covers 8 bases. J lost 3 bases, V lost 3 bases, and 7 bases had no gene match. The length of the CDR3 is 16 residues. CDR1 is SGHRS, CDR2 YFSETQ, per germline. The CDR3 DNA follows: TGCGCCAGCAGCTCCCTCCAGCGGGGGTACACCGGGGAGCTGTTTTTT. It encodes CASSSLQRGYTGELFF.

This clone was recorded once. The rearrangement joins TRBV3-1 (or the pseudogene TRBV3-2) to TRBJ1-2; D not resolved. The V and J ends lost 9 bases and 0 bases respectively, with 11 bases between them. This CDR3 contains 13 residues. Germline lookup yields CDR1 LGHDT and CDR2 YNNKEL (reference sequence). The CDR3 loop reads CASGKGSNYGYTF. Written as DNA, the CDR3 is TGTGCCAGTGGTAAGGGATCTAACTATGGCTACACCTTC.

The rearrangement joins TRBV6-5 to TRBJ2-7, with a possible D match to TRBD1 (6 bases). Trimming shortened V by 0 bases and J by 3 bases, and 12 bases separated the two germline ends. The length of the CDR3 is 15 residues. Germline loops: CDR1 MNHEY, CDR2 SVGAGI. DNA of the CDR3: TGTGCCAGCAGTTACTCGAGCCAGGGACACTACGAGCAGTACTTC. Its protein is CASSYSSQGHYEQYF.

J is TRBJ1-2 and V is TRBV7-9; maybe TRBD1 (6 bases). Deletions cut 5 bases from V and 3 bases from J, with 19 bases between. The germline V gene has CDR1 SEHNR and CDR2 FQNEAQ (reference sequence). The CDR3 length is 16 residues. CDR3 region: CASSPQDSPADYGYTF. DNA of the CDR3: TGTGCCAGCAGCCCCCAGGACAGCCCGGCGGACTATGGCTACACCTTC. Full variable domain (outside the CDR3, taken from reference TRBV7-9 and TRBJ1-2): DTGVSQNPRHKITKRGQNVTFRCDPISEHNRLYWYRQTLGQGPEFLTYFQNEAQLEKSRLLSDRFSAERPKGSFSTLEIQRTEQGDSAMYLCASSPQDSPADYGYTFGSGTRLTVV.

This clone has a single count. The chain combines TRBV6-2 or TRBV6-3 with TRBJ2-7; 7 bases line up with TRBD1. After removal of 2 bases from V and 2 bases from J, the junction contained 9 bases not matched to a gene. From germline, CDR1 is MNHEY and CDR2 SVGEGT. CDR3 length: 16 residues. The CDR3 loop is CASSYTLGGQAYEQYF. The CDR3 DNA follows: TGTGCCAGCAGTTACACCCTAGGCGGACAGGCCTACGAGCAGTACTTC.

The V and J genes are TRBV7-3 and TRBJ2-3; 7 nucleotides line up with TRBD2. The CDR3 runs to 18 residues. Germline-derived CDR1 and CDR2 are SGHTA and FQGTGA. The trim removed 2 bases at V and 4 bases at J, leaving 15 bases unmatched. CDR3 region: CASSLYSSGAGNADTQYF. In nucleotides, the CDR3 is TGTGCCAGCAGCTTATATAGCAGCGGGGCGGGTAACGCAGATACGCAGTATTTT. The full variable domain, rest sourced from reference TRBV7-3 and TRBJ2-3, is GAGVSQTPSNKVTEKGKYVELRCDPISGHTALYWYRQSLGQGPEFLIYFQGTGAADDSGLPNDRFFAVRPEGSVSTLKIQRTERGDSAVYLCASSLYSSGAGNADTQYFGPGTRLTVL.

The rearrangement links TRBV19 to TRBJ2-7; perhaps TRBD1 as D (5 bases). The CDR3 consists of 15 residues. V gave up 3 bases and J gave up 5 bases, with 17 bases separating them. The germline gives CDR1 LNHDA, CDR2 SQIVND (reference sequence). This CDR3 reads CASSIGLGRADEQYF. DNA of the CDR3: TGTGCCAGTAGTATCGGCCTCGGCAGGGCGGACGAGCAGTACTTC.

V gene TRBV29-1 combines with J gene TRBJ2-2; a weak D match, TRBD1 (5 bases). V was pared by 7 bases and J by 2 bases, with 11 bases between. This CDR3 contains 13 residues. Germline V gene lookup returns CDR1 SQVTM and CDR2 ANQGSEA. The CDR3 bases are TGCAGCGGGCAACAGGTTAACACCGGGGAGCTGTTTTTT. This encodes CSGQQVNTGELFF.

The chain couples TRBV3-1 (or the pseudogene TRBV3-2) to TRBJ1-5; 7 bases agree with TRBD1. With V trimmed by 0 bases and J by 6 bases, 11 bases remained unmatched. The CDR3 has 17 residues. CDR1 is LGHDT and CDR2 is YNNKEL in the germline V gene (reference sequence). The CDR3 here is CASSQDIGQVGAQPQHF. Written as DNA, the CDR3 is TGTGCCAGCAGCCAAGATATAGGACAGGTAGGAGCTCAGCCCCAGCATTTT.

The V gene is TRBV7-3, the J gene TRBJ2-1; possibly TRBD2 for D (5 bases). CDR3 length: 17 amino acids. Germline lookup yields CDR1 SGHTA and CDR2 FQGTGA. The V gene lost 0 bases and the J gene lost 1 base, with 13 bases spanning the gap. The CDR3 region is CASSLTFSGLSYNEQFF. The CDR3 DNA sequence: TGTGCCAGCAGCTTAACGTTTTCGGGGTTGTCCTACAATGAGCAGTTCTTC.

This chain connects TRBV12-5 to TRBJ2-5; TRBD1 might be the D (6 bases). The germline V gene has CDR1 LGHNT and CDR2 FRNRAP. Trimming cost V 1 base and J 5 bases, with 17 bases left between them. This CDR3 has 16 amino acids. CDR3 DNA sequence: TGTGCTAGTGGTTTGGACTTACCAGGGGTTAGGGAGACCCAGTACTTC. This gives the protein CASGLDLPGVRETQYF.

The chain employs TRBV19 and TRBJ2-5, with TRBD2 identical over 12 bases. The J segment lost 4 bases and the V segment lost 2 bases, leaving 8 bases of the junction unmatched. This CDR3 has 17 amino acids. Germline values: CDR1 LNHDA, CDR2 SQIVND (reference sequence). CDR3 in amino acids: CASSILASGGALETQYF. In DNA, the CDR3 is TGTGCCAGTAGTATATTGGCTAGCGGGGGGGCCCTAGAGACCCAGTACTTC.

The chain uses TRBV30 and TRBJ2-3; D is ambiguous. V was cut by 5 bases and J by 14 bases, with 20 bases left in between. This CDR3 has 12 residues. Germline CDR1 is GTSNPN and CDR2 is SVGIG (reference sequence). CDR3 sequence (DNA): TGTGCCTGGGCCGCCCAGTTGGGCAGGCCGTATTTT. As protein: CAWAAQLGRPYF.

V and J are TRBV18 and TRBJ1-1; D call uncertain. This CDR3 has 14 residues. In germline, CDR1 is KGHSH, CDR2 LQKENI. V was shortened by 6 bases and J by 1 base, with 12 bases between the two germline ends. CDR3 in DNA: TGTGCCAGCTCCCCCGATAGGGCGAACACTGAAGCTTTCTTT. Its protein product is CASSPDRANTEAFF.

The gene calls are TRBV5-1 and TRBJ2-3, with a weak D call TRBD2 (6 bases). Germline V CDR1 and CDR2: SGHRS, YFSETQ. This CDR3 contains 15 residues. V lost 0 bases, J lost 3 bases, and 11 bases lay in between. CDR3 sequence (DNA): TGCGCCAGCAGCTTGGCGGGGGTGGAGACAGATACGCAGTATTTT. Translating gives CASSLAGVETDTQYF.

The chain links TRBV5-6 to TRBJ1-1; D gene uncertain. Germline CDR1 reads SGHDT; CDR2 reads YYEEEE. Trimming cost V 0 bases and J 9 bases, with 12 bases left between them. The CDR3 length is 13 residues. The DNA for the CDR3 is TGTGCCAGCAGCTTGGGGGCTGTGAGGAAAGCTTTCTTT. Residues: CASSLGAVRKAFF.

The rearrangement joins TRBV19 to TRBJ2-1; D possibly corresponds to TRBD2 (6 bases). V was cut by 9 bases and J by 5 bases, with 17 bases left in between. Per germline, CDR1 LNHDA and CDR2 SQIVND (reference sequence). The CDR3 is 14 residues long. CDR3 amino acids: CASHMRGQNNEQFF. CDR3 bases: TGTGCCAGCCACATGCGGGGTCAGAACAATGAGCAGTTCTTC.

This chain links TRBV7-8 with TRBJ1-1; D ambiguous. V gave up 3 bases and J gave up 1 base, with 9 bases separating them. CDR1 and CDR2 (germline): SGHVS, FQNEAQ. The CDR3 spans 14 residues. In DNA, the CDR3 is TGTGCCAGCAGCTTTCGCGACCCGAACACTGAAGCTTTCTTT. Amino acids: CASSFRDPNTEAFF.

The CDR3 region is CASSSGRTNYGYTF. CDR3 sequence (DNA): TGCGCCAGCAGCTCAGGACGTACTAACTATGGCTACACCTTC. This chain links TRBV5-1 with TRBJ1-2, with no clear D. CDR1 and CDR2 (germline): SGHRS, YFSETQ. The CDR3 runs to 14 residues. V was cut by 3 bases and J by 0 bases, with 9 bases left in between.

V is TRBV13 and J is TRBJ1-2, with TRBD1 matching 9 bases. The CDR3 sequence is 15 residues long. Germline assignment: CDR1 PRHDT and CDR2 FYEKMQ (reference sequence). The junction had 3 bases not matched to a gene; V was cut back by 1 base and J by 3 bases. CDR3 sequence (DNA): TGTGCCAGCAGCTTAGCCGGACAGGGGCACTATGGCTACACCTTC. Translating gives CASSLAGQGHYGYTF.

The V and J genes are TRBV11-3 and TRBJ1-1, with D uncertain. V was shortened by 5 bases and J by 3 bases, with 10 bases between the two germline ends. Per germline, CDR1 SGHNT and CDR2 YENEEA. CDR3 length: 13 residues. Here the CDR3 DNA reads TGTGCCAGCAGCCCCGAAAGGGACACTGAAGCTTTCTTT. Translation gives CASSPERDTEAFF.

V gene TRBV7-9 combines with J gene TRBJ2-7, with D maybe TRBD2 (6 bases). This CDR3 comprises 15 residues. Per the germline V gene, CDR1 is SEHNR and CDR2 is FQNEAQ (reference sequence). Trimming pared 5 bases from V and 2 bases from J, leaving 16 bases between. CDR3 in amino acids: CASSPSEGKPYEQYF. CDR3 nucleotide sequence: TGTGCCAGCAGCCCGTCGGAGGGAAAGCCCTACGAGCAGTACTTC.

The chain uses TRBV7-3 and TRBJ2-7; D may be TRBD1 (6 bases). Germline lookup yields CDR1 SGHTA and CDR2 FQGTGA. The CDR3 runs to 15 residues. V lost 0 bases and J 2 bases, leaving 11 bases between the germline ends. The CDR3 sequence: CASSLTGADTYEQYF. In DNA form, the CDR3 reads TGTGCCAGCAGCTTAACGGGGGCGGACACCTACGAGCAGTACTTC.

CDR3 bases: TGTGCCAGCAGCTTAGGTTCCCGGGGACAAGAGACCCAGTACTTC. Translation: CASSLGSRGQETQYF. V usage is TRBV7-2 and J usage is TRBJ2-5; D might be TRBD2 (5 bases). Germline CDR1 and CDR2: SGHTA and FQGNSA. The ends were cut back, 1 base at V and 2 bases at J, with 11 bases in the middle. CDR3 size: 15 residues.

V gene TRBV7-9 combines with J gene TRBJ2-1; D call uncertain. The CDR3 contains 14 residues. The V gene's germline CDR1 is SEHNR and CDR2 FQNEAQ (reference sequence). Trimming took off 4 bases at V and 6 bases at J, with 13 bases between the two ends. CDR3 sequence: CASSSKGTVNEQFF. DNA for the CDR3: TGTGCCAGCAGCTCAAAGGGAACTGTCAATGAGCAGTTCTTC.

CDR3 sequence (DNA): TGCGCCAGCAGCCCGAGACAGGGGGGCACAGATACGCAGTATTTT. Translating it yields CASSPRQGGTDTQYF. The V and J genes are TRBV5-1 and TRBJ2-3; 9 nucleotides agree with TRBD1. V was clipped by 4 bases and J by 1 base; unmatched bases: 4. The CDR3 totals 15 residues. Germline CDR1 and CDR2: SGHRS and YFSETQ.

The V call is TRBV4-1, the J call TRBJ1-2; D remains unclear. V was clipped by 0 bases and J by 7 bases, with 15 bases between them. Germline V CDR1 and CDR2: MGHRA, YSYEKL. The CDR3 is 15 amino acids. Here the CDR3 DNA reads TGCGCCAGCAGCCAAGATCTGACTACCCTCTTTGGCTACACCTTC. This codes for CASSQDLTTLFGYTF.

This clone was recorded only once. This chain links TRBV7-3 with TRBJ1-1; perhaps TRBD1 as D (5 bases). Germline V gene data show CDR1 as SGHTA and CDR2 as FQGTGA. V lost 4 bases to trimming and J lost 4 bases, with 10 bases between them. The CDR3 runs 13 residues. The CDR3 is CASSSQGGTEAFF. CDR3 bases: TGTGCCAGCAGCTCCCAGGGAGGCACTGAAGCTTTCTTT.

CDR3 amino acids: CASSEGGRGNTIYF. CDR3 DNA: TGTGCCAGCAGTGAAGGGGGGCGGGGAAACACCATATATTTT. V gene TRBV6-1 combines with J gene TRBJ1-3, with D maybe TRBD1 (6 bases). There are 14 residues in the CDR3. Germline assignment: CDR1 MNHNS and CDR2 SASEGT. The V end lost 1 base, the J end lost 4 bases, and 8 bases lay between the germline ends.